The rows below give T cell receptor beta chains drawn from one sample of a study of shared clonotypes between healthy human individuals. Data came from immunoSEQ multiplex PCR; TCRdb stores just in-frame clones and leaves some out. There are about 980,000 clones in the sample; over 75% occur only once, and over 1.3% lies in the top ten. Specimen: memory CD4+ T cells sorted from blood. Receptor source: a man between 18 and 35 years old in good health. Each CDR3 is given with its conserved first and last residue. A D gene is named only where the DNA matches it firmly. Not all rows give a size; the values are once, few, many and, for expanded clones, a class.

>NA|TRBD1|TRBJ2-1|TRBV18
TGTGCCAGCTCACCACCCTCTGGACAGGGGAATGAGCAGTTCTTC
CASSPPSGQGNEQFF
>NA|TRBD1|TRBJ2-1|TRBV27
TGTGCCAGCAGTTTAGGTCAGGGGGAGTACAATGAGCAGTTCTTC
CASSLGQGEYNEQFF
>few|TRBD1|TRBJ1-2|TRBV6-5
TGTGCCAGCAGAGCGACAGGGGGGTTCTATGGCTACACCTTC
CASRATGGFYGYTF
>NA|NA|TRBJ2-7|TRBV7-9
TGTGCCAGCAGCCCAGCCGGGGGGCGAGGCGAGCAGTACTTC
CASSPAGGRGEQYF
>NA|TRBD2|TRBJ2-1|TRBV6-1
TGTGCCTGTATAGCGGGAGGAAGAAATGAGCAGTTCTTC
CACIAGGRNEQFF
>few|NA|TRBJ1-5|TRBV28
TGTGCCAGCATCGGAGAGAGCAATCAGCCCCAGCATTTT
CASIGESNQPQHF
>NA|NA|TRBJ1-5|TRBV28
TGTGCCAGCGTACCGGGGAGCAATCAGCCCCAGCATTTT
CASVPGSNQPQHF
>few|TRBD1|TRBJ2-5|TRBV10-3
TGTGCCATCAGCGATGACAGGGTGACCCAGTACTTC
CAISDDRVTQYF
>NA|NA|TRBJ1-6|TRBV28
TGTGCCAGCAGTTTGTACAGGGTCGATTCACCCCTCCACTTT
CASSLYRVDSPLHF
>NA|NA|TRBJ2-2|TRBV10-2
TGCGCCAGCAAAACCGGTAGCGTGAACACCGGGGAGCTGTTTTTT
CASKTGSVNTGELFF
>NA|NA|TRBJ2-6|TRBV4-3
TGCGCCAGCAGCCAAGATCAGATCTCTGGGGCCAACGTCCTGACTTTC
CASSQDQISGANVLTF
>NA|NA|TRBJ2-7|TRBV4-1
TGCGCCAGCAGCCAAGATCTGCAGGGACTCTACGAGCAGTACTTC
CASSQDLQGLYEQYF
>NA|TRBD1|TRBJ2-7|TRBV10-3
TGTGCCATCTTAGACACGACAGGGGGCTACGAGCAGTACTTC
CAILDTTGGYEQYF
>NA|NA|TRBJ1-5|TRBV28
TGTGCCAGCGAAGTGACAGATTTGGTCGGTCAGCCCCAGCATTTT
CASEVTDLVGQPQHF
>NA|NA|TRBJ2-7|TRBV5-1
TGCGCCAGCAGCTTCGTAAGCCAATCCTCCTACGAGCAGTACTTC
CASSFVSQSSYEQYF
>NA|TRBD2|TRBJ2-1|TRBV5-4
TGTGCCAGCAGTTCCGGGACTAGCGGTTACAATGAGCAGTTCTTC
CASSSGTSGYNEQFF
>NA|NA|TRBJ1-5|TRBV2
TGTGCCAGCAGTCCAGCTAGCTCTGGGCAGAACAATCAGCCCCAGCATTTT
CASSPASSGQNNQPQHF
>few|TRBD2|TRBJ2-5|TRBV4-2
TGTGCCAGCAGCCGGACTAGCGGGCCCAACCAAGAGACCCAGTACTTC
CASSRTSGPNQETQYF
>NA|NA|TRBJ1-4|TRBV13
TGTGCCAGCAGCTTAGGGGGGTTTGGCGAAAAACTGTTTTTT
CASSLGGFGEKLFF
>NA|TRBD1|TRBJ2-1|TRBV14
TGTGCCAGCAGCCGATATGCCGGGACAGGGGCCTACAATGAGCAGTTCTTC
CASSRYAGTGAYNEQFF
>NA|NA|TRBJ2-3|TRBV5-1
TGCGCCAGCAGGCCGCTGGGGAGCACAGATACGCAGTATTTT
CASRPLGSTDTQYF
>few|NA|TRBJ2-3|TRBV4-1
TGCGCCAGCAGCCAAGATTATCTTGGGGGAGGCCCGATTCCCCCAGATACGCAGTATTTT
CASSQDYLGGGPIPPDTQYF
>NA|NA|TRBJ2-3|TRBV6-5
TGTGCCAGCAAGGCCCCTGGCACAGATACGCAGTATTTT
CASKAPGTDTQYF
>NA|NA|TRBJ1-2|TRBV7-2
TGTGCCAGCAGCCGCGGGGAGGTGACAAACTATGGCTACACCTTC
CASSRGEVTNYGYTF
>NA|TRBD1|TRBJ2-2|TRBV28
TGTGCCAGCAGGACCCAGGGGGTTTTGGCCGGGGAGCTGTTTTTT
CASRTQGVLAGELFF